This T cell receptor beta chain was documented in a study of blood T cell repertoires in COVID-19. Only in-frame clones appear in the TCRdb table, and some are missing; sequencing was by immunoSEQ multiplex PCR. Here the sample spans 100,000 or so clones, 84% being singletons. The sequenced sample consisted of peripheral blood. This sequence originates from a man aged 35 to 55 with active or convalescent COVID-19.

The DNA for the CDR3 is TGTGCCAGCAGTGAAGGGGGAGGGAGGGAGACCCAGTACTTC. Translating it yields CASSEGGGRETQYF. The chain recombines TRBV6-1 with TRBJ2-5; TRBD2 aligns across 7 bases. The V gene's germline CDR1 is MNHNS and CDR2 SASEGT. V gave up 1 base and J gave up 5 bases; unmatched junction bases: 4. The CDR3 runs 14 residues.